One sample yielded the 9 T cell receptor beta chains listed below, sequenced in a study of cytomegalovirus exposure and HLA in healthy donors. It was with 60 Vbeta and 13 Jbeta primers that the PCR ran. This table comes from immunoSEQ multiplex PCR, and its TCRdb copy is limited to in-frame clones, with some not included. The data show about 200,000 clones, with 79% seen just once and around 4.8% held by the top ten. Specimen: PBMCs. The origin of the receptors is a woman aged 25 to 39 in good health and CMV-seropositive.

The rearrangement links TRBV18 to TRBJ1-2; D may be TRBD1 (5 bases). The CDR3 is 15 residues long. Germline CDR1 is KGHSH and CDR2 is LQKENI. Trimming removed 6 bases from V and 3 bases from J, with 17 bases in between. The CDR3 bases are TGTGCCAGCTCCCCTATGTTAGGGGCGGACTATGGCTACACCTTC. It yields the protein CASSPMLGADYGYTF.

In this sample, this clone turned up a few times. This sequence joins TRBV4-2 and TRBJ1-2, with D perhaps matching TRBD1 (6 bases). In germline, CDR1 is LGHNA, CDR2 YNFKEQ. This CDR3 contains 13 residues. Trimming removed 3 bases from V and 4 bases from J, with 9 bases in between. The CDR3, as DNA: TGTGCCAGCAGCCAGAGGACAGTCTATGGCTACACCTTC. The encoded protein is CASSQRTVYGYTF.

The chain joins TRBV10-3 to TRBJ1-6; D is unresolved. This CDR3 has 13 amino acids. Germline CDR1 and CDR2: ENHRY and SYGVKD. With 2 bases removed from V and 8 bases from J, the gap between germline ends came to 7 bases. DNA of the CDR3: TGTGCCATCAGTGAGAACGGGGATTCACCCCTCCACTTT. Its protein is CAISENGDSPLHF.

The genes are TRBV5-1 and TRBJ2-1; TRBD2 matches at 9 bases. Germline trimming cut 0 bases from V and 5 bases from J; bases unmatched to any gene: 3. CDR1 and CDR2 from the germline V gene are SGHRS and YFSETQ. This CDR3 contains 15 residues. This CDR3 reads CASSLETSGHNEQFF. CDR3 nucleotide sequence: TGCGCCAGCAGCTTGGAGACTAGCGGTCACAATGAGCAGTTCTTC.

CDR3 in amino acids: CASSLTGGDEKLFF. CDR3 sequence (DNA): TGTGCCAGCAGCTTAACGGGGGGTGATGAAAAACTGTTTTTT. The chain is built from TRBV7-6 and TRBJ1-4; the D gene is possibly TRBD1 (5 bases). Germline loops: CDR1 SGHVS, CDR2 FNYEAQ. With 2 bases removed from V and 6 bases from J, the gap between germline ends came to 10 bases. The CDR3 consists of 14 residues.

This clone was seen ten or more times. In nucleotides, the CDR3 is TGTGCCAGCAGTGAGGACAGAGATACTTTCAATCAGCCCCAGCATTTT. As protein: CASSEDRDTFNQPQHF. V usage is TRBV6-1 and J usage is TRBJ1-5, with D tentatively TRBD1 (6 bases). Germline-derived CDR1 and CDR2 are MNHNS and SASEGT. V lost 3 bases and J lost 3, with 15 bases in between. The CDR3 contains 16 residues.

This clone is a singleton in its sample. This sequence joins TRBV5-1 and TRBJ2-7; maybe TRBD2 (5 bases). CDR1 and CDR2 from the germline V gene are SGHRS and YFSETQ. The CDR3 totals 14 residues. V lost 0 bases and J lost 7, with 14 bases in between. CDR3 sequence: CASSLDFYPGEQYF. The CDR3 DNA reads as TGCGCCAGCAGCTTGGACTTTTATCCGGGGGAGCAGTACTTC.

J is TRBJ2-7 and V is TRBV10-3, with 7 bases matching TRBD1. Germline trimming cut 4 bases from V and 5 bases from J; bases unmatched to any gene: 8. The CDR3 covers 14 residues. Germline loops: CDR1 ENHRY, CDR2 SYGVKD. CDR3 residues: CAISGAGTANEQYF. The CDR3 coding sequence is TGTGCCATCAGTGGCGCCGGGACAGCTAACGAGCAGTACTTC.

The J gene is TRBJ2-7, the V gene TRBV5-6, with 8 nucleotides matching TRBD1. The germline V gene encodes CDR1 SGHDT and CDR2 YYEEEE. After removal of 3 bases from V and 3 bases from J, the junction contained 5 bases not matched to a gene. CDR3 length: 14 residues. Here the CDR3 DNA reads TGTGCCAGCAGCTATGGGACAGGAGTCTACGAGCAGTACTTC. Protein product: CASSYGTGVYEQYF.